The 10 T cell receptor beta chains listed next were all sequenced from one sample in a study of vaccination effects on CD4 cells after COVID-19. When less than 11 days of culture had elapsed, CD4+ T cells were isolated. Each participant received a vaccine that was either BNT162b2 or mRNA-1273, given as two doses. Using immunoSEQ multiplex PCR, the repertoire was profiled, and TCRdb retains in-frame clones only, with some absent. Of around 49,000 clones in the sample, more than 65% are singletons; the top ten hold roughly 9.7%. Their specific antigens are unknown. The source was CD4+ T cells from PBMCs cultured without peptide, collected after COVID-19 vaccination. The receptors were gathered from a human donor who received a COVID-19 vaccine.

This clone was counted between two and nine times. The chain has TRBV24-1 and TRBJ1-5; 11 bases are a match to TRBD1. Losses at the gene ends were 2 bases for V and 2 bases for J; bases not matched to a gene: 13. The length of the CDR3 is 20 residues. CDR1 is KGHDR, CDR2 SFDVKD, per germline. CDR3 nucleotides: TGTGCCACCAGTGATTCCTCCGGGACAGGGGGAATTAATGGCAATCAGCCCCAGCATTTT. Protein: CATSDSSGTGGINGNQPQHF.

This clone has more than one count but fewer than ten. The chain links TRBV4-1 to TRBJ2-2, with D possibly TRBD2 on 5 matching bases. Between the trimmed V and J ends, which lost 3 bases and 7 bases, there was a span of 12 bases. The CDR3 runs to 14 residues. Germline CDR1 and CDR2: MGHRA and YSYEKL. The DNA of the CDR3 is TGCGCCAGCAGCCAGGGGAGAGTGGGCGGGGAGCTGTTTTTT. Translating gives CASSQGRVGGELFF.

This clone was detected once. V usage is TRBV6-6 and J usage is TRBJ2-3; D is perhaps TRBD1 (6 bases). Germline V CDR1 and CDR2: MNHNY, SVGAGI (reference sequence). This CDR3 has 14 residues. The V end lost 4 bases, the J end lost 2 bases, and 10 bases lay between the germline ends. Here the CDR3 reads CASSFGQFTDTQYF. Written as DNA, the CDR3 is TGTGCCAGCAGTTTCGGACAGTTCACAGATACGCAGTATTTT.

V is TRBV5-8 and J is TRBJ2-5; TRBD1 or TRBD2 may be the D gene (5 bases each). This CDR3 has 15 amino acids. V lost 0 bases and J 7 bases, leaving 16 bases between the germline ends. Germline CDR1 SGHTS, CDR2 YDEGEE. The chain's CDR3 is CASSLEFGGAGTQYF. CDR3 DNA sequence: TGTGCCAGCAGCTTGGAATTTGGGGGTGCGGGGACCCAGTACTTC.

V gene TRBV5-1 combines with J gene TRBJ1-2; 9 bases are shared with TRBD1. CDR3 length equals 17 residues. In germline, CDR1 is SGHRS, CDR2 YFSETQ. J gave up 8 bases and V 1 base, and 15 bases lay outside the gene matches. The CDR3 nucleotides read TGCGCCAGCAGCTTGACCCCCGGGACAGGGAGATTCGGGGGCTACACCTTC. Its protein is CASSLTPGTGRFGGYTF.

This clone was detected a few times. The chain is built from TRBV3-1 (or the pseudogene TRBV3-2) and TRBJ2-3; 12 bases are shared with TRBD2. The CDR3 covers 15 residues. The germline CDR1 and CDR2 sequences are LGHDT and YNNKEL (reference sequence). V lost 7 bases, J lost 7 bases, and 9 bases stayed unmatched. This chain's CDR3 is CASILAGGSNYTQYF. The CDR3 DNA is TGTGCCAGCATCCTAGCGGGGGGGAGCAATTATACGCAGTATTTT.

This chain links TRBV5-1 with TRBJ2-2; D may be TRBD2 (6 bases). Germline V CDR1 and CDR2: SGHRS, YFSETQ. The CDR3 consists of 13 residues. Trimming stripped 2 bases from V and 6 bases from J, with 8 bases between. CDR3 loop: CASSFGEAGELFF. The CDR3, as DNA: TGCGCCAGCAGCTTTGGGGAGGCCGGGGAGCTGTTTTTT.

This chain uses TRBV7-8 with TRBJ2-1; D is unclear. V lost 6 bases, J lost 0 bases, and 12 bases lay in between. The CDR3 has 15 residues. The germline gives CDR1 SGHVS, CDR2 FQNEAQ. CDR3 region: CASSLSEISYNEQFF. CDR3 bases: TGTGCCAGCAGTCTATCGGAGATCTCCTACAATGAGCAGTTCTTC.

This clone was seen a few times. The same CDR3 is also encoded by other DNA sequences in this sample. This sequence joins TRBV12-3 or TRBV12-4 and TRBJ1-1; D unclear. The CDR3 length is 13 residues. V was clipped by 1 base and J by 1 base, with 4 bases between them. CDR3 residues: CASSLGKNTEAFF. The CDR3 DNA sequence: TGTGCCAGCAGTTTAGGCAAGAACACTGAAGCTTTCTTT.

The rearrangement joins TRBV2 to TRBJ2-1; 7 bases line up with TRBD1. Per germline, CDR1 SNHLY and CDR2 FYNNEI. This CDR3 is built from 12 residues. The V and J ends lost 5 bases and 8 bases, in that order; junction bases with no gene match: 3. CDR3 residues: CASSPQGYEQFF. The CDR3 DNA reads TGTGCCAGCAGTCCACAGGGGTATGAGCAGTTCTTC.